Shown below are 21 T cell receptor beta chains from a single sample sequenced in a study of T cell responses to AZD1222 COVID-19 vaccine. Assay used: immunoSEQ multiplex PCR; TCRdb lists only in-frame clones, some missing. The sample consists of about 73,000 clones, about nine tenths of them appearing once. The material was peripheral blood, obtained on day 0 of AZD1222 vaccination. The receptors come from an adult in good health.

V is TRBV7-2 and J is TRBJ2-3, with 7 nucleotides matching TRBD1. Per the germline V gene, CDR1 is SGHTA and CDR2 is FQGNSA. The CDR3 loop spans 14 amino acids. With 3 bases clipped from V and 6 bases from J, the junction kept 6 bases outside the gene matches. DNA for the CDR3: TGTGCCAGCAGCTTGAGGGGGCTAGCCGATACGCAGTATTTT. It specifies CASSLRGLADTQYF.

J is TRBJ2-2 and V is TRBV2, with TRBD2 as a possible D gene (5 bases). CDR1 SNHLY and CDR2 FYNNEI come from the germline V gene. CDR3 length: 15 amino acids. Trimming stripped 6 bases from V and 4 bases from J, with 15 bases between. DNA for the CDR3: TGTGCCAGCAGCCCGGACTCCGCGGGCACCGGGGAGCTGTTTTTT. Translated: CASSPDSAGTGELFF.

In DNA, the CDR3 is TGTGCCAGCAGCTGGGGGAGGGGGCCGCAAGAGACCCAGTACTTC. This codes for CASSWGRGPQETQYF. The chain uses TRBV7-2 and TRBJ2-5; D tentatively fits TRBD1 or TRBD2 (7 bases each). This CDR3 has 15 residues. V was clipped by 4 bases and J by 2 bases, with 14 bases between them. The germline gives CDR1 SGHTA, CDR2 FQGNSA.

The CDR3 coding sequence is TGTGCCAGCAGCTTATCCCTGCGGGCCGCTAGGACAGGGGCTGCTGAAGCTTTCTTT. Translating gives CASSLSLRAARTGAAEAFF. The chain joins TRBV7-2 to TRBJ1-1; 9 bases match TRBD1. Germline V gives CDR1 SGHTA, CDR2 FQGNSA. The V segment lost 2 bases and the J segment 6 bases; nucleotides outside the gene matches: 19. The length of the CDR3 is 19 residues.

The rearrangement links TRBV3-1 (or the pseudogene TRBV3-2) to TRBJ2-3; 8 nucleotides line up with TRBD2. Germline lookup yields CDR1 LGHDT and CDR2 YNNKEL (reference sequence). CDR3 size: 14 residues. V dropped 4 bases and J dropped 4; count of bases not matched to a gene: 4. CDR3 amino acids: CASSPGLAADTQYF. For the CDR3, the DNA is TGTGCCAGCAGCCCTGGACTAGCCGCAGATACGCAGTATTTT.

The chain carries TRBV11-2 and TRBJ1-1; no clear D. Trimming pared 3 bases from V and 6 bases from J, leaving 11 bases between. The length of the CDR3 is 13 residues. Germline V gene lookup returns CDR1 SGHAT and CDR2 FQNNGV. The CDR3: CASSFGSGSEAFF. As DNA, the CDR3 is TGTGCCAGCAGCTTTGGAAGTGGGTCTGAAGCTTTCTTT.

This clone showed up just once. This rearrangement joins TRBV2 to TRBJ1-2; 9 nucleotides line up with TRBD1. The V gene's germline CDR1 is SNHLY and CDR2 FYNNEI. With 7 bases clipped from V and 4 bases from J, the junction kept 7 bases outside the gene matches. CDR3 size: 14 residues. The CDR3 DNA reads as TGTGCCAGCAAGGGCCGGGACAGGGTCTATGGCTACACCTTC. This translates into CASKGRDRVYGYTF.

The chain recombines TRBV29-1 with TRBJ2-7; possible D gene TRBD2, 6 bases. CDR3 length: 14 amino acids. Germline CDR1 SQVTM, CDR2 ANQGSEA. Trimming removed 5 bases from V and 0 bases from J, with 14 bases in between. The CDR3 coding sequence is TGCAGCGTTCGAGCGGGCCCTAACTCCTACGAGCAGTACTTC. It codes for CSVRAGPNSYEQYF.

The chain joins TRBV12-5 to TRBJ2-3; TRBD2 matches 8 bases. The germline gives CDR1 LGHNT, CDR2 FRNRAP. V dropped 5 bases and J dropped 0; count of bases not matched to a gene: 4. This CDR3 spans 15 amino acids. CDR3 sequence: CASGPGLASTDTQYF. The DNA of the CDR3 is TGTGCTAGTGGTCCCGGACTAGCAAGCACAGATACGCAGTATTTT. The full variable domain, rest sourced from reference TRBV12-5 and TRBJ2-3, is DARVTQTPRHKVTEMGQEVTMRCQPILGHNTVFWYRQTMMQGLELLAYFRNRAPLDDSGMPKDRFSAEMPDATLATLKIQPSEPRDSAVYFCASGPGLASTDTQYFGPGTRLTVL.

The chain is built from TRBV5-4 and TRBJ1-2; D remains ambiguous. CDR3 length equals 17 residues. The V end lost 1 base, the J end lost 0 bases, and 16 bases lay between the germline ends. CDR1 and CDR2 from the germline V gene are SGHNT and YYREEE (reference sequence). This chain's CDR3 is CASSLYTLAEANYGYTF. In nucleotides, the CDR3 is TGTGCCAGCAGCTTGTATACTCTGGCCGAAGCTAACTATGGCTACACCTTC.

The rearrangement uses TRBV30 and TRBJ2-2, with 12 bases matching TRBD1. This CDR3 is 17 amino acids long. The ends lost 4 bases at V and 0 bases at J; junction bases unmatched: 6. The V gene's germline CDR1 is GTSNPN and CDR2 SVGIG (reference sequence). The CDR3: CAWTGQGATANTGELFF. CDR3 DNA sequence: TGTGCCTGGACGGGACAGGGGGCTACCGCGAACACCGGGGAGCTGTTTTTT.

The chain is built from TRBV5-4 and TRBJ1-1; D is ambiguous. The V and J ends lost 0 bases and 1 base respectively, with 7 bases between them. There are 14 residues in the CDR3. Germline V CDR1 and CDR2: SGHNT, YYREEE (reference sequence). The CDR3 coding sequence is TGTGCCAGCAGCTTGGTCGGTCAGAACACTGAAGCTTTCTTT. Protein: CASSLVGQNTEAFF.

This clone was picked up one time. The chain couples TRBV5-1 to TRBJ2-1; unclear D gene. Germline lookup yields CDR1 SGHRS and CDR2 YFSETQ. CDR3 size: 12 residues. The V gene lost 0 bases and the J gene lost 6 bases, with 4 bases spanning the gap. Here the CDR3 reads CASSLVRNEQFF. Written as DNA, the CDR3 is TGCGCCAGCAGCTTGGTGCGCAATGAGCAGTTCTTC.

Here the CDR3 DNA reads TGTGCCAGCAGCTTCCCCCCCCGACAGCAAGAGACCCAGTACTTC. This sequence encodes CASSFPPRQQETQYF. The chain links TRBV7-9 to TRBJ2-5; D possibly corresponds to TRBD1 (5 bases). Trimming took 3 bases from V and 2 from J, leaving 13 bases between them. This CDR3 has 15 residues. In germline, CDR1 is SEHNR, CDR2 FQNEAQ (reference sequence).

V and J are TRBV10-3 and TRBJ1-1; D is possibly TRBD1 (6 bases). The CDR3 spans 14 residues. CDR1 and CDR2 (germline): ENHRY, SYGVKD. V was trimmed by 6 bases and J by 3 bases, leaving 14 bases between them. This CDR3 is CAIRRGARDTEAFF. DNA for the CDR3: TGTGCCATCAGGCGGGGGGCGCGGGACACTGAAGCTTTCTTT.

The V gene is TRBV9, the J gene TRBJ2-7; 14 bases fit TRBD2. Germline CDR1 reads SGDLS; CDR2 reads YYNGEE. The ends lost 2 bases at V and 4 bases at J; junction bases unmatched: 2. The CDR3 is made up of 15 amino acids. The CDR3 loop is CASSVGTSGSYEQYF. CDR3 bases: TGTGCCAGCAGCGTCGGGACTAGCGGGAGTTACGAGCAGTACTTC.

The chain recombines TRBV6-5 with TRBJ2-1; D is unresolved. V lost 0 bases to trimming and J lost 2 bases, with 11 bases between them. This CDR3 region has 16 residues. Germline V CDR1 and CDR2: MNHEY, SVGAGI. In nucleotides, the CDR3 is TGTGCCAGCAGTTACTCGACGTCGCGGACCTACAATGAGCAGTTCTTC. Translating it yields CASSYSTSRTYNEQFF.

The V gene is TRBV7-9, the J gene TRBJ2-3; 8 bases line up with TRBD2. Germline CDR1 and CDR2: SEHNR and FQNEAQ (reference sequence). The J segment lost 3 bases and the V segment lost 5 bases, leaving 10 bases of the junction unmatched. The CDR3 contains 16 residues. Written as DNA, the CDR3 is TGTGCCAGCAGCCCCCGGGGGGGGAGGGCGACAGATACGCAGTATTTT. Encoded protein: CASSPRGGRATDTQYF.

This sequence joins TRBV2 and TRBJ1-2; D is possibly TRBD1 (5 bases). Germline V gene data show CDR1 as SNHLY and CDR2 as FYNNEI. The CDR3 spans 13 residues. V lost 9 bases and J lost 8, with 19 bases in between. The CDR3 DNA reads as TGTGCCAGATCAAACCCAGGGTCGGAGGGCTACACCTTC. Residues: CARSNPGSEGYTF.

J is TRBJ2-1 and V is TRBV5-1; 10 nucleotides line up with TRBD2. J was trimmed by 5 bases and V by 2 bases; bases with no gene match: 7. The V gene's germline CDR1 is SGHRS and CDR2 YFSETQ. This CDR3 region has 16 residues. The CDR3 DNA sequence: TGCGCCAGCAGCTTAGCCGGACTAGCGGTACACAATGAGCAGTTCTTC. This gives the protein CASSLAGLAVHNEQFF.

The chain combines TRBV5-5 with TRBJ2-7, with TRBD1 matching over 10 bases. The CDR3 extends over 14 amino acids. Unmatched junction bases numbered 7, after V lost 4 bases and J lost 6 bases. CDR1 is SGHKS, CDR2 YYEKEE, per germline (reference sequence). CDR3 DNA: TGTGCCAGCAGCCTAACGACAGGGGGCGGCGAGCAGTACTTC. Amino acid sequence: CASSLTTGGGEQYF. The full variable domain, its missing parts supplied by reference TRBV5-5 and TRBJ2-7, is DAGVTQSPTHLIKTRGQQVTLRCSPISGHKSVSWYQQVLGQGPQFIFQYYEKEERGRGNFPDRFSARQFPNYSSELNVNALLLGDSALYLCASSLTTGGGEQYFGPGTRLTVT.